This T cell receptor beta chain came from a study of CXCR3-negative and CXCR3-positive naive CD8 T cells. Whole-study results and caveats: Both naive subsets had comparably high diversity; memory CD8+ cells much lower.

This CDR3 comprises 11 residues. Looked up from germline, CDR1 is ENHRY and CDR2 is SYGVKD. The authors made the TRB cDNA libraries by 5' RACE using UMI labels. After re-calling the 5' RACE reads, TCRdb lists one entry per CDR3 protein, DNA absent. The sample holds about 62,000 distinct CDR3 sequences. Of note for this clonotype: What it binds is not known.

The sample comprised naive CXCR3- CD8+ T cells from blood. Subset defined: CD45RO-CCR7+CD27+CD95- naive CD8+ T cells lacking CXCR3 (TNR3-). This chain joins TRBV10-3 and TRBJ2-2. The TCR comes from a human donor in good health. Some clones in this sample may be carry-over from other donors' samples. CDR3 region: CAISVFGELFF.